This is a list of T cell receptor beta chains from one sample in a study of shared clonotypes between healthy human individuals. Assay used: immunoSEQ multiplex PCR; TCRdb lists only in-frame clones, some missing. The data hold roughly 2.2 million clones, with roughly 93% observed a single time. What was sequenced was naive CD4+ T cells from PBMCs. The receptor source for this set is a man between 18 and 29 years old in good health. Some clones in this sample may be carry-over from other donors' samples. CDR3s include the opening cysteine and the closing phenylalanine or tryptophan. D genes are given only for firm matches. Rows give clone size only sometimes, using once, few, many, or a class for an expanded clone.

j_call: TRBJ1-1; v_call: TRBV9; d_call: NA; clone_size: once; cdr3_aa: CASSAGPDTEAFF; cdr3_nt: TGTGCCAGCAGCGCCGGACCCGACACTGAAGCTTTCTTT
j_call: TRBJ1-2; v_call: TRBV9; d_call: TRBD1; clone_size: NA; cdr3_aa: CASSAGDRVGYTF; cdr3_nt: TGTGCCAGCAGCGCCGGGGACAGGGTCGGCTACACCTTC
j_call: TRBJ2-7; v_call: TRBV5-1; d_call: NA; clone_size: NA; cdr3_aa: CASSLASKPTVYEQYF; cdr3_nt: TGCGCCAGCAGCTTGGCGAGCAAGCCGACCGTCTACGAGCAGTACTTC
j_call: TRBJ1-3; v_call: TRBV11-2; d_call: NA; clone_size: NA; cdr3_aa: CASSLFGRGNTIYF; cdr3_nt: TGTGCCAGCAGCTTGTTCGGCCGTGGAAACACCATATATTTT
j_call: TRBJ2-6; v_call: TRBV6-5; d_call: TRBD2; clone_size: NA; cdr3_aa: CASSYFRGAGANVLTF; cdr3_nt: TGTGCCAGCAGTTACTTCCGGGGGGCTGGGGCCAACGTCCTGACTTTC
j_call: TRBJ1-5; v_call: TRBV18; d_call: NA; clone_size: few; cdr3_aa: CASSPRGNSNQPQHF; cdr3_nt: TGTGCCAGCTCACCACGAGGGAACAGCAATCAGCCCCAGCATTTT
j_call: TRBJ1-2; v_call: TRBV6-1; d_call: NA; clone_size: NA; cdr3_aa: CASSEASRSRGHGYTF; cdr3_nt: TGTGCCAGCAGTGAAGCGAGTCGTAGCAGGGGCCATGGCTACACCTTC
j_call: TRBJ2-7; v_call: TRBV2; d_call: TRBD2; clone_size: NA; cdr3_aa: CASSAGLEYEQYF; cdr3_nt: TGTGCCAGCAGCGCGGGACTAGAGTACGAGCAGTACTTC
j_call: TRBJ2-7; v_call: TRBV5-4; d_call: TRBD2; clone_size: NA; cdr3_aa: CASSLAGLVSYEQYF; cdr3_nt: TGTGCCAGCAGCTTGGCAGGACTAGTGTCATACGAGCAGTACTTC
j_call: TRBJ2-5; v_call: TRBV18; d_call: NA; clone_size: NA; cdr3_aa: CASSSQRQETQYF; cdr3_nt: TGTGCCAGCTCGTCCCAGCGCCAAGAGACCCAGTACTTC
j_call: TRBJ1-3; v_call: TRBV4-2; d_call: TRBD1; clone_size: NA; cdr3_aa: CASSQEGQGYGNTIYF; cdr3_nt: TGTGCCAGCAGCCAGGAGGGACAGGGATATGGAAACACCATATATTTT
j_call: TRBJ2-5; v_call: TRBV19; d_call: NA; clone_size: NA; cdr3_aa: CASSPVGMEETQYF; cdr3_nt: TGTGCCAGTAGTCCCGTGGGGATGGAAGAGACCCAGTACTTC
j_call: TRBJ2-7; v_call: TRBV30; d_call: NA; clone_size: NA; cdr3_aa: CACSVSRGLLPYEQYF; cdr3_nt: TGTGCCTGCTCCGTTAGTAGGGGATTGCTCCCCTACGAGCAGTACTTC
j_call: TRBJ1-1; v_call: TRBV5-1; d_call: NA; clone_size: NA; cdr3_aa: CASTTEDLGVEAFF; cdr3_nt: TGCGCCAGCACGACGGAAGATTTGGGAGTAGAAGCTTTCTTT
j_call: TRBJ1-3; v_call: TRBV9; d_call: TRBD1; clone_size: NA; cdr3_aa: CASSPRTGGDSGNTIYF; cdr3_nt: TGTGCCAGCAGCCCACGGACAGGGGGCGACTCTGGAAACACCATATATTTT
j_call: TRBJ2-3; v_call: TRBV7-2; d_call: NA; clone_size: NA; cdr3_aa: CASSFPRGATDTQYF; cdr3_nt: TGTGCCAGCAGCTTTCCCCGAGGGGCCACAGATACGCAGTATTTT
j_call: TRBJ2-3; v_call: TRBV12-2; d_call: NA; clone_size: NA; cdr3_aa: CASRLGSGSTDTQYF; cdr3_nt: TGTGCAAGTCGCTTGGGTAGCGGGAGCACAGATACGCAGTATTTT
j_call: TRBJ2-4; v_call: TRBV10-3; d_call: NA; clone_size: NA; cdr3_aa: CAISAAGEIQYF; cdr3_nt: TGTGCCATCAGTGCCGCAGGGGAAATTCAGTACTTC
j_call: TRBJ2-1; v_call: TRBV29-1; d_call: TRBD1; clone_size: once; cdr3_aa: CSVDPGQGYNEQFF; cdr3_nt: TGCAGCGTAGATCCGGGACAGGGTTACAATGAGCAGTTCTTC